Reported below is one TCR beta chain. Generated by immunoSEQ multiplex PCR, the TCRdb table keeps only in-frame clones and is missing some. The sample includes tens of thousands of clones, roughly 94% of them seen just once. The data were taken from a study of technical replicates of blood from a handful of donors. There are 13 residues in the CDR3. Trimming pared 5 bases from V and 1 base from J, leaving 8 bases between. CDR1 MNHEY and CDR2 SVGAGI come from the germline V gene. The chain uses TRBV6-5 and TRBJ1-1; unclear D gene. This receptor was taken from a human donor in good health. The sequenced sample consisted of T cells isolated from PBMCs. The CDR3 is CASSAAGNTEAFF. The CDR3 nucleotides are TGTGCCAGCAGTGCGGCGGGGAACACTGAAGCTTTCTTT.